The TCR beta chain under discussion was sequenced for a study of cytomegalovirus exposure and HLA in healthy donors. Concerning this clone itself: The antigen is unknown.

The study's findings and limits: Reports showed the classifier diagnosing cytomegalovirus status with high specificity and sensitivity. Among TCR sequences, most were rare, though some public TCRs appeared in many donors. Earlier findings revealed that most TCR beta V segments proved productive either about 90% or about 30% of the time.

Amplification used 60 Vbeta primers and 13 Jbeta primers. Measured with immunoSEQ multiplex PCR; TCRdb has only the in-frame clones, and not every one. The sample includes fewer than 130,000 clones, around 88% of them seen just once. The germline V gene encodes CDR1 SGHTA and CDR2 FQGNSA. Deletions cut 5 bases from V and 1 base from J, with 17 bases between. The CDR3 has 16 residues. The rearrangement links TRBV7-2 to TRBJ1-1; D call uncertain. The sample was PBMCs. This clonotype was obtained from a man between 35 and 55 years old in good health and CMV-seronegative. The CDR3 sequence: CASSHDGRVGNTEAFF. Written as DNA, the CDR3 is TGTGCCAGCAGCCACGACGGGCGGGTTGGGAACACTGAAGCTTTCTTT.